The T cell receptor beta chain described here comes from a study of blood T cell repertoires in COVID-19. In the study overall: Samples representing acute and convalescent COVID-19 were sourced from the United States, Italy and Spain. Nucleic acid was either cDNA or gDNA, and it came from T cells, B-cell-depleted T cells, or PBMCs.

Germline trimming cut 9 bases from V and 4 bases from J; bases unmatched to any gene: 12. The CDR3 contains 16 residues. The germline V gene has CDR1 LNHDA and CDR2 SQIVND (reference sequence). In the authors' workflow: Nucleated cell counts were estimated from reference gene primer amplification. The data were produced by immunoSEQ multiplex PCR, yet TCRdb's version contains in-frame clones alone and is incomplete. Clone size and the V and J calls come from that table; the DNA yielded D and trimming. Altogether around 75,000 clones are present, around 90% being singletons, with the ten largest covering around 1.5%. The table lists this clone with a count of one.

The chain combines TRBV19 with TRBJ2-3; TRBD2 matches at 11 bases. The material sequenced was peripheral blood. The TCR was taken from a human donor in a cohort sampled during active COVID-19. CDR3 residues: CASNFLAGGMADTQYF. CDR3 in DNA: TGTGCCAGCAATTTCCTAGCGGGAGGAATGGCAGATACGCAGTATTTT.